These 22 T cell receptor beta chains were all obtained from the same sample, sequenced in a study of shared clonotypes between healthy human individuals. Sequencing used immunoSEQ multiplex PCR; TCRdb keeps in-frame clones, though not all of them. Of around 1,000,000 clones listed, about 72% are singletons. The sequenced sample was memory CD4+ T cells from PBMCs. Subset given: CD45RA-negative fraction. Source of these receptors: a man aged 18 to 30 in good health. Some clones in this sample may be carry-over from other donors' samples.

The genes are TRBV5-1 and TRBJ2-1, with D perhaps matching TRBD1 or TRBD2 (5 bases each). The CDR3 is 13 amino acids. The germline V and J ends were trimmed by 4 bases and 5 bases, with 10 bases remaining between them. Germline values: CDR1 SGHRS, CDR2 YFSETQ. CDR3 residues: CASSRDPDNEQFF. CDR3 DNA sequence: TGCGCCAGCAGCAGGGACCCCGACAATGAGCAGTTCTTC.

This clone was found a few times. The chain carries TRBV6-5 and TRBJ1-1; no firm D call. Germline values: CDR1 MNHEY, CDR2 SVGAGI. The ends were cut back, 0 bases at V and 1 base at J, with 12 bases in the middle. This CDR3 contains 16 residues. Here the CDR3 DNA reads TGTGCCAGCAGTTACTCGGGCGGAGGACCGAACACTGAAGCTTTCTTT. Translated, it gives CASSYSGGGPNTEAFF.

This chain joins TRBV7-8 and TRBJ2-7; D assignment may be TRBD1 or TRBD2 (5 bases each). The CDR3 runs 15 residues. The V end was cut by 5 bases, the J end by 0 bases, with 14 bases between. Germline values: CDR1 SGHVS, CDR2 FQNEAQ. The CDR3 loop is CASSLMGTSSYEQYF. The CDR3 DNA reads TGTGCCAGCAGCCTCATGGGGACGAGCTCCTACGAGCAGTACTTC. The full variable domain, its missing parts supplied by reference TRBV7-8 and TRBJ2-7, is GAGVSQSPRYKVAKRGQDVALRCDPISGHVSLFWYQQALGQGPEFLTYFQNEAQLDKSGLPSDRFFAERPEGSVSTLKIQRTQQEDSAVYLCASSLMGTSSYEQYFGPGTRLTVT.

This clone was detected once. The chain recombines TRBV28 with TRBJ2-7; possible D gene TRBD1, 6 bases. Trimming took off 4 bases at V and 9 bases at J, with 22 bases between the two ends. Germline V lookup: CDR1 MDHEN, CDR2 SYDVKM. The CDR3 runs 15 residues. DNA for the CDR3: TGTGCCAGCAGTTCAATAATGACGGAACCGACAGGGCAGTACTTC. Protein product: CASSSIMTEPTGQYF.

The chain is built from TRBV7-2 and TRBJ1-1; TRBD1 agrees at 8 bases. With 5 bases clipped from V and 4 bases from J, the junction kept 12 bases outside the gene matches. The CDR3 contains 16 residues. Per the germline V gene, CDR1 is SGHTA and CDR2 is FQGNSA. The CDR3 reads CASSLLGTGVSTEAFF. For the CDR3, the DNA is TGTGCCAGCAGCCTCTTGGGGACAGGTGTAAGCACTGAAGCTTTCTTT.

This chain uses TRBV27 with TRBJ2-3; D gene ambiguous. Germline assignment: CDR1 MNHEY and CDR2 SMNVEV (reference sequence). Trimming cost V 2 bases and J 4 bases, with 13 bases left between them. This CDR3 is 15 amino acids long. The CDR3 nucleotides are TGTGCCAGCAGTTTAACGCCTAGGGTGTCAGATACGCAGTATTTT. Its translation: CASSLTPRVSDTQYF.

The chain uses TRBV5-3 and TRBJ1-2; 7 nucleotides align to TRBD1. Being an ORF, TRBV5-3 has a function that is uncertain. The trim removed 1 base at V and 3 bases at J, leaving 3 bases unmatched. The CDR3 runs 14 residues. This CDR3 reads CARSLCDRDYGYTF. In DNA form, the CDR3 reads TGTGCCAGAAGCTTGTGTGACAGGGACTATGGCTACACCTTC.

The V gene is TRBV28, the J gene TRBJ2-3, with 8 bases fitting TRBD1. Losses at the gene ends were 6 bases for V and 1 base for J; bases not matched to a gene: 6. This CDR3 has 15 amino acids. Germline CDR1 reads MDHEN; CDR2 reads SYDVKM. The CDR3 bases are TGTGCCAGCAGCCCCGGGGGACAGGGCACAGATACGCAGTATTTT. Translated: CASSPGGQGTDTQYF.

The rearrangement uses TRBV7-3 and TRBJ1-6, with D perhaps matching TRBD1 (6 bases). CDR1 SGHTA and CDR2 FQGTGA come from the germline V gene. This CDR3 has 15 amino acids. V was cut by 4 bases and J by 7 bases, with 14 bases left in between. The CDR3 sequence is CASSSGRGPNSPLHF. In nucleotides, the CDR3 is TGTGCCAGCAGCTCCGGACGGGGGCCCAATTCACCCCTCCACTTT.

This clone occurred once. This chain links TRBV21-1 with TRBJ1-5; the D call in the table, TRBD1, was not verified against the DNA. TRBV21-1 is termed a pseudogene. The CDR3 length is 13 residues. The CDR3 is CASSKGQWQPQHF. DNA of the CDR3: TGTGCCAGCAGCAAAGGACAGTGGCAGCCCCAGCATTTT.

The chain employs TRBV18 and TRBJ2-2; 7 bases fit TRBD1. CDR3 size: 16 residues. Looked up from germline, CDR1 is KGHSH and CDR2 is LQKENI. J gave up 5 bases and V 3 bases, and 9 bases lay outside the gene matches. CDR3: CASSPPGQVLTGELFF. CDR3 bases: TGTGCCAGCTCACCTCCCGGACAGGTTTTAACCGGGGAGCTGTTTTTT.

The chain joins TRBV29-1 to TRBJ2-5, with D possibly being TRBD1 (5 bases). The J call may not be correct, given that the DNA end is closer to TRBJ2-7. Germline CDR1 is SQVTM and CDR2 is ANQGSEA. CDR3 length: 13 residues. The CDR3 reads CSTGRGLGYEQYF. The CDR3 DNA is TGCAGCACGGGTAGGGGTTTAGGTTACGAGCAGTACTTC.

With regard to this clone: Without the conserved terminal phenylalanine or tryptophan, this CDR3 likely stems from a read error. This CDR3 reads CASSQGPFFSDRKPNTEAFY. DNA of the CDR3: TGTGCCAGCAGCCAAGGTCCGTTTTTCTCGGACAGAAAACCGAACACTGAAGCTTTCTAT. V and J are TRBV14 and TRBJ1-1; D is possibly TRBD1 (6 bases). Germline-derived CDR1 and CDR2 are SGHDN and FVKESK. Trimming stripped 1 base from V and 1 base from J, with 25 bases between. CDR3 length: 20 residues.

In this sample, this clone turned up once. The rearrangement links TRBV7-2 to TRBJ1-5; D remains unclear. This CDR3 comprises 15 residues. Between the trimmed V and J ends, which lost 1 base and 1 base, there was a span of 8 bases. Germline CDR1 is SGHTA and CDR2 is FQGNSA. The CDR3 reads CASSLGGSSNQPQHF. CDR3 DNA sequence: TGTGCCAGCAGCTTAGGAGGGTCGAGCAATCAGCCCCAGCATTTT.

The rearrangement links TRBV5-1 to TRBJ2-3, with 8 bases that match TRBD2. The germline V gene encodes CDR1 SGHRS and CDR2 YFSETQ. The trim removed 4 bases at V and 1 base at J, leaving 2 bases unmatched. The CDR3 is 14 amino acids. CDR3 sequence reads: CASSKAGGTDTQYF. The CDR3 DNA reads TGCGCCAGCAGCAAAGCGGGGGGCACAGATACGCAGTATTTT. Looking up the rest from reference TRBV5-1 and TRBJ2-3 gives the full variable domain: KAGVTQTPRYLIKTRGQQVTLSCSPISGHRSVSWYQQTPGQGLQFLFEYFSETQRNKGNFPGRFSGRQFSNSRSEMNVSTLELGDSALYLCASSKAGGTDTQYFGPGTRLTVL.

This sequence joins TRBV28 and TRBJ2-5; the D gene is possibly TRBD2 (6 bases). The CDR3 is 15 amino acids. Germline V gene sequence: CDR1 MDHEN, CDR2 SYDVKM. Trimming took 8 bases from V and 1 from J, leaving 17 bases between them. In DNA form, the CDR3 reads TGTGCCAGCCCCTTGGGGGGACTTGCCCAAGAGACCCAGTACTTC. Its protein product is CASPLGGLAQETQYF.

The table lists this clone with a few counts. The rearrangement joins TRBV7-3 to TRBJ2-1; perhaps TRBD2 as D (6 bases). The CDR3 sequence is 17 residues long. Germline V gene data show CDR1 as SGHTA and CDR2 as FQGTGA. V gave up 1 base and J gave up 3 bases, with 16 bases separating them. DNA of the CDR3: TGTGCCAGCAGCTTAATAGGAGGGGCGGTAAGCTACAATGAGCAGTTCTTC. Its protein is CASSLIGGAVSYNEQFF. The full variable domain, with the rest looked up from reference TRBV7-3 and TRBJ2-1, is GAGVSQTPSNKVTEKGKYVELRCDPISGHTALYWYRQSLGQGPEFLIYFQGTGAADDSGLPNDRFFAVRPEGSVSTLKIQRTERGDSAVYLCASSLIGGAVSYNEQFFGPGTRLTVL.

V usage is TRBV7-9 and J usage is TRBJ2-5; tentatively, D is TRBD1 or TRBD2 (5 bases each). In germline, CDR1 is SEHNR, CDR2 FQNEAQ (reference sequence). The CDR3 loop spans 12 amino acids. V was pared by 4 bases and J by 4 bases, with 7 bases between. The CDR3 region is CASSWDGETQYF. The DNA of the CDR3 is TGTGCCAGCAGCTGGGACGGAGAGACCCAGTACTTC.

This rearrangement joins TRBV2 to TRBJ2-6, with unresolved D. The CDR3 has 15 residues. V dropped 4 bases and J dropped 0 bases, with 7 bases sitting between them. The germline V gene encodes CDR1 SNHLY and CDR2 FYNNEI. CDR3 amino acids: CASSGRLSGANVLTF. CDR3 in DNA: TGTGCCAGCAGTGGACGGCTCTCTGGGGCCAACGTCCTGACTTTC.

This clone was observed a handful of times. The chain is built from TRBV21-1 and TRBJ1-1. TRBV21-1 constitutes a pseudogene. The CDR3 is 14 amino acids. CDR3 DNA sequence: TGTGCCAGCAGCGCCCGGAGGGCGAACACTGAAGCTTTCTTT. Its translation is CASSARRANTEAFF.

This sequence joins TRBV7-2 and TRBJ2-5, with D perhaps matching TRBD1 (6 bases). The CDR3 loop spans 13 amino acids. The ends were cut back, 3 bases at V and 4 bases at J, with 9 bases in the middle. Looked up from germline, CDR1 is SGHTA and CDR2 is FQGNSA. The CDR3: CASSFLRGETQYF. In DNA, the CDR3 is TGTGCCAGCAGCTTCCTCAGGGGAGAGACCCAGTACTTC.

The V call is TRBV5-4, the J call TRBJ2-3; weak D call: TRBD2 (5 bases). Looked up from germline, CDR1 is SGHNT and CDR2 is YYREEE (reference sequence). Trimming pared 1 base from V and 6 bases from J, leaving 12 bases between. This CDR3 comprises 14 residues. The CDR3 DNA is TGTGCCAGCAGCTTGAAAACAGCGGCGGATACGCAGTATTTT. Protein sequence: CASSLKTAADTQYF.